Each of the 25 T cell receptor beta chains below was sequenced from the same sample in a study of technical replicates of blood from several donors. Here immunoSEQ multiplex PCR was the method, and the copy in TCRdb shows in-frame clones only, minus some. The sample lists approximately 76,000 clones; around 97% were seen once. The sample consisted of T cells isolated from PBMCs. These receptors were collected from a human donor in good health.

V gene TRBV14 combines with J gene TRBJ2-1, with a weak D call TRBD2 (6 bases). Trimming took 3 bases from V and 2 from J, leaving 14 bases between them. The CDR3 is made up of 16 amino acids. The V gene's germline CDR1 is SGHDN and CDR2 FVKESK. In DNA, the CDR3 is TGTGCCAGCAGCCAGGCGGCGGGGCTGACCTACAATGAGCAGTTCTTC. Residues: CASSQAAGLTYNEQFF.

This clone was seen only once. This chain connects TRBV15 to TRBJ1-4; TRBD1 matches at 8 bases. Germline values: CDR1 LNHNV, CDR2 YYDKDF (reference sequence). The CDR3 has 16 residues. V lost 4 bases to trimming and J lost 3 bases; unmatched junction nucleotides: 7. CDR3 region: CATSTVDRVPNEKLFF. The CDR3 nucleotides read TGTGCCACCAGCACAGTGGACAGGGTTCCTAATGAAAAACTGTTTTTT. Using reference TRBV15 and TRBJ1-4 for the parts outside the CDR3, the full variable domain is DAMVIQNPRYQVTQFGKPVTLSCSQTLNHNVMYWYQQKSSQAPKLLFHYYDKDFNNEADTPDNFQSRRPNTSFCFLDIRSPGLGDTAMYLCATSTVDRVPNEKLFFGSGTQLSVL.

The gene calls are TRBV19 and TRBJ2-1; TRBD1 matches at 7 bases. The CDR3 covers 15 residues. The ends lost 5 bases at V and 3 bases at J; junction bases unmatched: 7. CDR1 LNHDA and CDR2 SQIVND come from the germline V gene (reference sequence). The CDR3 here is CASSHRDSGYNEQFF. In DNA, the CDR3 is TGTGCCAGTAGTCACCGGGACAGCGGCTACAATGAGCAGTTCTTC.

V and J are TRBV12-5 and TRBJ1-2; a weak D match, TRBD1 (5 bases). V lost 5 bases to trimming and J lost 3 bases, with 16 bases between them. Germline V gene data show CDR1 as LGHNT and CDR2 as FRNRAP. CDR3 length: 15 amino acids. CDR3 bases: TGTGCTAGTGGTGCTCCCATGGGGCAAGACTATGGCTACACCTTC. This gives the protein CASGAPMGQDYGYTF. The variable domain in full, with the rest retrieved from reference TRBV12-5 and TRBJ1-2, is DARVTQTPRHKVTEMGQEVTMRCQPILGHNTVFWYRQTMMQGLELLAYFRNRAPLDDSGMPKDRFSAEMPDATLATLKIQPSEPRDSAVYFCASGAPMGQDYGYTFGSGTRLTVV.

This chain joins TRBV27 and TRBJ1-1; 8 bases are a match to TRBD1. The V segment lost 0 bases and the J segment 4 bases; nucleotides outside the gene matches: 4. The CDR3 is 15 amino acids. Germline CDR1 and CDR2: MNHEY and SMNVEV (reference sequence). CDR3 DNA: TGTGCCAGCAGTTTATCCGGACAGGGTGTCACTGAAGCTTTCTTT. Protein product: CASSLSGQGVTEAFF.

The rearrangement links TRBV19 to TRBJ1-2; 7 bases align to TRBD1. V lost 7 bases to trimming and J lost 2 bases; unmatched junction nucleotides: 13. Germline CDR1 reads LNHDA; CDR2 reads SQIVND (reference sequence). The CDR3 is made up of 16 amino acids. The CDR3 DNA follows: TGTGCCAGTACCTACCCACGACAGGGCGAAAACTATGGCTACACCTTC. Protein: CASTYPRQGENYGYTF.

The V call is TRBV5-1, the J call TRBJ2-7; a weak D match, TRBD1 (6 bases). CDR1 and CDR2 from the germline V gene are SGHRS and YFSETQ. Trimming left V 9 bases short and J 4 bases short, with 17 bases between. The CDR3 contains 13 residues. The CDR3 sequence: CATSPGVDYEQYF. The CDR3 region has the DNA TGCGCCACTTCCCCAGGGGTAGATTACGAGCAGTACTTC.

This chain connects TRBV14 to TRBJ1-1; possible D gene TRBD1, 6 bases. V lost 6 bases and J lost 7, with 15 bases in between. The CDR3 extends over 13 amino acids. Looked up from germline, CDR1 is SGHDN and CDR2 is FVKESK. The CDR3 loop reads CASSLDRFSEAFF. CDR3 DNA: TGTGCCAGCAGTCTCGACAGGTTCAGTGAAGCTTTCTTT.

V usage is TRBV19 and J usage is TRBJ2-7; D may be TRBD1 (5 bases). The CDR3 sequence is 17 residues long. From germline, CDR1 is LNHDA and CDR2 SQIVND (reference sequence). V lost 5 bases and J lost 2, with 22 bases in between. The CDR3 DNA reads TGTGCCAGTAGTCCCTCAACCCAGACAGTGAGCCCCTACGAGCAGTACTTC. It translates to CASSPSTQTVSPYEQYF.

This sequence joins TRBV11-2 and TRBJ2-1, with D unresolved. Germline CDR1 is SGHAT and CDR2 is FQNNGV. This CDR3 region has 13 residues. Trimming shortened V by 2 bases and J by 8 bases, and 10 bases separated the two germline ends. CDR3 DNA sequence: TGTGCCAGCAGCTTAATCCTTTTTCATGAGCAGTTCTTC. Protein product: CASSLILFHEQFF.

This chain uses TRBV28 with TRBJ1-5, with D maybe TRBD1 (6 bases). The CDR3 totals 15 residues. The germline V gene encodes CDR1 MDHEN and CDR2 SYDVKM. Trimming shortened V by 3 bases and J by 5 bases, and 14 bases separated the two germline ends. Here the CDR3 reads CASSFWGGRDQPQHF. The CDR3 DNA sequence: TGTGCCAGCAGTTTTTGGGGGGGGCGAGATCAGCCCCAGCATTTT.

This clone was seen only once. This chain links TRBV2 with TRBJ2-1, with TRBD2 matching over 9 bases. The V gene's germline CDR1 is SNHLY and CDR2 FYNNEI. V trimming: 3 bases; J trimming: 3 bases; junction bases outside the gene matches: 3. This CDR3 has 15 amino acids. In nucleotides, the CDR3 is TGTGCCAGCAGTGACCAAGCGGGGGGCTACAATGAGCAGTTCTTC. This encodes CASSDQAGGYNEQFF.

V is TRBV7-9 and J is TRBJ2-1, with 14 bases aligning to TRBD2. From germline, CDR1 is SEHNR and CDR2 FQNEAQ (reference sequence). V shed 3 bases and J 6 bases; nucleotides not matched to a gene: 1. CDR3 size: 15 residues. The DNA for the CDR3 is TGTGCCAGCAGCTTGGGACTAGCGGGGGTCAATGAGCAGTTCTTC. It translates to CASSLGLAGVNEQFF.

The table lists this clone with a count of one. This chain links TRBV7-3 with TRBJ2-1, with 10 bases that match TRBD2. This CDR3 has 15 amino acids. The germline V gene encodes CDR1 SGHTA and CDR2 FQGTGA. J gave up 9 bases and V 5 bases, and 10 bases lay outside the gene matches. The CDR3 reads CASSLSGGAVREQFF. CDR3 in DNA: TGTGCCAGCAGCCTCAGCGGGGGGGCCGTTCGTGAGCAGTTCTTC.

The chain is built from TRBV5-1 and TRBJ1-2, with 10 bases identical to TRBD1. CDR3 size: 19 residues. V lost 4 bases and J lost 4; bases outside the gene matches: 19. Germline values: CDR1 SGHRS, CDR2 YFSETQ. The CDR3: CASSRGFGTGADRTYGYTF. As DNA, the CDR3 is TGCGCCAGCAGCAGGGGGTTCGGGACAGGGGCCGATCGAACCTATGGCTACACCTTC.

V and J are TRBV5-1 and TRBJ1-1; D gene unclear. Germline assignment: CDR1 SGHRS and CDR2 YFSETQ. This CDR3 is 13 amino acids long. V was cut by 1 base and J by 12 bases, with 16 bases left in between. The CDR3 loop is CASSLTYPGESFF. The CDR3 nucleotides read TGCGCCAGCAGCTTGACTTACCCGGGTGAGTCTTTCTTT.

The V gene is TRBV19, the J gene TRBJ2-7, with TRBD1 as a possible D gene (6 bases). There are 15 residues in the CDR3. V shed 4 bases and J shed 0 bases, with 13 bases lying between them. The germline CDR1 and CDR2 sequences are LNHDA and SQIVND (reference sequence). CDR3 in amino acids: CASSRDKQVSYEQYF. The CDR3 coding sequence is TGTGCCAGTAGTAGGGACAAACAAGTCTCCTACGAGCAGTACTTC.

This clone appeared once. J is TRBJ2-7 and V is TRBV27, with D uncertain. CDR3 size: 13 residues. V was shortened by 0 bases and J by 3 bases, with 6 bases between the two germline ends. From germline, CDR1 is MNHEY and CDR2 SMNVEV (reference sequence). The CDR3 loop is CASSLSSGYEQYF. The CDR3 region has the DNA TGTGCCAGCAGTTTATCCTCCGGCTACGAGCAGTACTTC.

V is TRBV14 and J is TRBJ1-2; 9 bases match TRBD1. V dropped 3 bases and J dropped 7; count of bases not matched to a gene: 9. CDR3 length: 15 residues. Germline assignment: CDR1 SGHDN and CDR2 FVKESK. The CDR3 nucleotides read TGTGCCAGCAGCCACCAAGGGACAGGGCTGAGTGGCTACACCTTC. Translating it yields CASSHQGTGLSGYTF.

This chain connects TRBV9 to TRBJ1-5, with D perhaps TRBD1 (6 bases). The CDR3 consists of 16 residues. Between the trimmed V and J ends, which lost 4 bases and 4 bases, there was a span of 18 bases. Germline V gene sequence: CDR1 SGDLS, CDR2 YYNGEE. Here the CDR3 reads CASSPGGHIANQPQHF. CDR3 DNA sequence: TGTGCCAGCAGCCCCGGGGGGCATATAGCAAATCAGCCCCAGCATTTT.

The rearrangement joins TRBV29-1 to TRBJ2-7, with a tentative D call TRBD2 (5 bases). The CDR3 totals 13 residues. The germline V gene has CDR1 SQVTM and CDR2 ANQGSEA. V was trimmed by 2 bases and J by 2 bases, leaving 10 bases between them. DNA for the CDR3: TGCAGCGTTGAAAGCGGAGGACCCTACGAGCAGTACTTC. This gives the protein CSVESGGPYEQYF.

This chain joins TRBV27 and TRBJ2-5, with 7 bases fitting TRBD2. The CDR3 extends over 15 amino acids. Germline V lookup: CDR1 MNHEY, CDR2 SMNVEV (reference sequence). V dropped 2 bases and J dropped 4; count of bases not matched to a gene: 7. The CDR3: CASSLVGGIGETQYF. CDR3 DNA: TGTGCCAGCAGTTTAGTGGGAGGGATCGGAGAGACCCAGTACTTC.

V gene TRBV29-1 combines with J gene TRBJ1-2, with D maybe TRBD1 (5 bases). Trimming took 3 bases from V and 4 from J, leaving 12 bases between them. CDR1 is SQVTM and CDR2 is ANQGSEA in the germline V gene. The CDR3 length is 13 residues. The CDR3 region has the DNA TGCAGCGTTGAGGGGGGGTTGGTCTATGGCTACACCTTC. This codes for CSVEGGLVYGYTF.

This rearrangement joins TRBV15 to TRBJ2-7, with D maybe TRBD2 (6 bases). Germline CDR1 reads LNHNV; CDR2 reads YYDKDF (reference sequence). CDR3 length: 13 amino acids. Trimming pared 4 bases from V and 1 base from J, leaving 8 bases between. The CDR3, as DNA: TGTGCCACCAGCATGGAGGGTTCCTACGAGCAGTACTTC. It yields the protein CATSMEGSYEQYF.

This rearrangement joins TRBV6-1 to TRBJ2-5, with D perhaps matching TRBD1 (6 bases). The CDR3 spans 15 residues. Germline CDR1 MNHNS, CDR2 SASEGT. V lost 6 bases and J 2 bases, leaving 16 bases between the germline ends. The CDR3 reads CASSPIVGQQETQYF. CDR3 coding DNA: TGTGCCAGCAGCCCCATAGTAGGACAGCAAGAGACCCAGTACTTC.